The 27 T cell receptor beta chains given below trace back to one sample, sequenced in a study of cytomegalovirus exposure and HLA in healthy donors. Use of 60 Vbeta and 13 Jbeta primers characterized the PCR. Sequencing used immunoSEQ multiplex PCR; TCRdb keeps in-frame clones, though not all of them. The sample lists some 120,000 clones, less than 85% occurring once. Sequenced material: PBMCs. The receptors derive from a male donor in good health and CMV-seronegative.

This clone occurred a few times. V and J are TRBV11-3 and TRBJ1-1; D perhaps matches TRBD1 (6 bases). The germline V and J ends were trimmed by 5 bases and 5 bases, with 12 bases remaining between them. The germline CDR1 and CDR2 sequences are SGHNT and YENEEA. The CDR3 is made up of 13 amino acids. The CDR3 DNA follows: TGTGCCAGCAGCCTTTACAGGGAAACTGAAGCTTTCTTT. Protein: CASSLYRETEAFF.

This CDR3 reads CASSYTPGAGVETQYF. Written as DNA, the CDR3 is TGTGCCAGCAGTTACACACCAGGAGCGGGGGTGGAGACCCAGTACTTC. The chain carries TRBV6-5 and TRBJ2-5; 8 bases are shared with TRBD2. CDR1 is MNHEY, CDR2 SVGAGI, per germline. The CDR3 runs 16 residues. Trimming removed 2 bases from V and 5 bases from J; junction bases left unmatched: 10.

This clone was seen just once. This sequence joins TRBV29-1 and TRBJ2-6, with D tentatively TRBD2 (5 bases). Germline V gene sequence: CDR1 SQVTM, CDR2 ANQGSEA. CDR3 length: 15 amino acids. Trimming took off 5 bases at V and 0 bases at J, with 11 bases between the two ends. CDR3: CSVPTGSSGANVLTF. For the CDR3, the DNA is TGCAGCGTTCCGACGGGAAGCTCTGGGGCCAACGTCCTGACTTTC.

This clone has only one observation. Here the CDR3 reads CASKEAGFSTDTQYF. Written as DNA, the CDR3 is TGTGCCAGCAAAGAAGCGGGATTCAGCACAGATACGCAGTATTTT. The V and J genes are TRBV6-4 and TRBJ2-3; 7 positions agree with TRBD2. Germline V lookup: CDR1 MRHNA, CDR2 SNTAGT. The CDR3 has 15 amino acids. V shed 7 bases, J shed 0 bases, and the junction held 7 bases outside the gene matches.

This chain connects TRBV5-4 to TRBJ2-1; a possible D gene is TRBD1 (6 bases). The germline V and J ends were trimmed by 4 bases and 10 bases, with 21 bases remaining between them. The germline CDR1 and CDR2 sequences are SGHNT and YYREEE (reference sequence). CDR3 length equals 15 residues. CDR3 in amino acids: CASSPSDLLTGEQFF. Here the CDR3 DNA reads TGTGCCAGCAGCCCCTCGGACCTCCTTACAGGGGAGCAGTTCTTC.

As for this clone: Relative to the germline gene, one junction end is altered; a read error may explain this. The V and J genes are TRBV7-9 and TRBJ2-7; D is possibly TRBD1 (6 bases). The CDR3 length is 13 residues. In germline, CDR1 is SEHNR, CDR2 FQNEAQ (reference sequence). CDR3 coding DNA: TGTTCCAGCAGCTTCTCGGACAGATACGAGCAGTACTTC. It codes for CSSSFSDRYEQYF.

This rearrangement joins TRBV7-2 to TRBJ2-5; D uncertain. CDR1 is SGHTA, CDR2 FQGNSA, per germline. The CDR3 totals 14 residues. The ends were cut back, 1 base at V and 2 bases at J, with 8 bases in the middle. DNA for the CDR3: TGTGCCAGCAGCTTAGAACTACTTCAAGAGACCCAGTACTTC. Translated, it gives CASSLELLQETQYF.

The chain links TRBV5-4 to TRBJ2-7, with 7 bases fitting TRBD1. J lost 6 bases, V lost 4 bases, and 16 bases had no gene match. The germline V gene encodes CDR1 SGHNT and CDR2 YYREEE (reference sequence). The CDR3 loop spans 16 amino acids. The CDR3 DNA reads as TGTGCCAGCAGCCCCCTTCCGGGACAGACCGTCGGCGAGCAGTACTTC. Protein sequence: CASSPLPGQTVGEQYF.

The table lists this clone with a count of one. V is TRBV30 and J is TRBJ2-1; perhaps TRBD1 as D (6 bases). Deletions cut 1 base from V and 1 base from J, with 8 bases between. This CDR3 has 14 amino acids. Germline values: CDR1 GTSNPN, CDR2 SVGIG (reference sequence). The CDR3 here is CAWSGTDSYNEQFF. CDR3 nucleotides: TGTGCCTGGAGTGGGACAGATTCCTACAATGAGCAGTTCTTC. The variable domain in full, with the rest retrieved from reference TRBV30 and TRBJ2-1, is SQTIHQWPATLVQPVGSPLSLECTVEGTSNPNLYWYRQAAGRGLQLLFYSVGIGQISSEVPQNLSASRPQDRQFILSSKKLLLSDSGFYLCAWSGTDSYNEQFFGPGTRLTVL.

This clone has just a few counts. J is TRBJ2-7 and V is TRBV27, with 7 positions matching TRBD2. Trimming at V came to 0 bases and at J to 2 bases, leaving 7 bases not matched to a gene. CDR3 length: 16 amino acids. Germline assignment: CDR1 MNHEY and CDR2 SMNVEV (reference sequence). The CDR3 protein is CASSLSAGEHTYEQYF. In nucleotides, the CDR3 is TGTGCCAGCAGTTTATCGGCGGGAGAACATACCTACGAGCAGTACTTC.

J is TRBJ2-7 and V is TRBV5-4, with 12 bases aligning to TRBD1. V lost 4 bases to trimming and J lost 4 bases; unmatched junction nucleotides: 12. Germline assignment: CDR1 SGHNT and CDR2 YYREEE (reference sequence). This CDR3 has 17 amino acids. The CDR3 spells CASSPDGTGGAFYEQYF. In DNA, the CDR3 is TGTGCCAGCAGCCCGGACGGGACAGGGGGCGCCTTTTACGAGCAGTACTTC.

Comment on this clone: The junction departs from the called germline gene at one end, perhaps through a read error. V and J are TRBV30 and TRBJ2-4, with 7 bases matching TRBD1. CDR3 length equals 17 residues. The germline CDR1 and CDR2 sequences are GTSNPN and SVGIG (reference sequence). In DNA form, the CDR3 reads TGTGCCTGGAGAAAGCCGGCCCAGGGGGTAGCCAAAAACAGTCAGTACTTC. This codes for CAWRKPAQGVAKNSQYF.

The chain recombines TRBV10-3 with TRBJ2-1, with unresolved D. This CDR3 contains 12 residues. The ends were cut back, 3 bases at V and 9 bases at J, with 9 bases in the middle. Germline V gene lookup returns CDR1 ENHRY and CDR2 SYGVKD. This CDR3 is CAISEQFTEQFF. In nucleotides, the CDR3 is TGTGCCATCAGTGAACAGTTTACTGAGCAGTTCTTC.

The V and J genes are TRBV5-1 and TRBJ2-3; 14 bases are shared with TRBD2. This CDR3 is 15 amino acids long. Germline V lookup: CDR1 SGHRS, CDR2 YFSETQ. The trim removed 7 bases at V and 3 bases at J, leaving 4 bases unmatched. The CDR3 coding sequence is TGCGCCAGCGGGACTAGCGGGAGCCTAACAGATACGCAGTATTTT. Translated, it gives CASGTSGSLTDTQYF.

The V call is TRBV5-6, the J call TRBJ1-2; D gene unclear. The CDR3 is 17 residues long. Germline V gene data show CDR1 as SGHDT and CDR2 as YYEEEE. Trimming pared 6 bases from V and 3 bases from J, leaving 24 bases between. CDR3 coding DNA: TGTGCCAGCAAAAACCCACTAATTGAGGTCGATGACTATGGCTACACCTTC. It codes for CASKNPLIEVDDYGYTF.

The chain employs TRBV18 and TRBJ2-5, with 7 positions matching TRBD1. The CDR3 runs to 16 residues. Germline V lookup: CDR1 KGHSH, CDR2 LQKENI. V shed 6 bases, J shed 5 bases, and the junction held 15 bases outside the gene matches. For the CDR3, the DNA is TGTGCCAGCTCTCTAAGACAGGGAATGGTAGTGGAGACCCAGTACTTC. Translating gives CASSLRQGMVVETQYF.

The chain is built from TRBV6-6 and TRBJ2-5; the D gene is possibly TRBD1 (5 bases). The end of the DNA is better explained by TRBJ2-7, so the J call may be wrong. CDR1 MNHNY and CDR2 SVGAGI come from the germline V gene (reference sequence). This CDR3 region has 14 residues. The CDR3 spells CASSYPDRPYEQYF. The CDR3, as DNA: TGTGCCAGCAGTTACCCCGACAGACCCTACGAGCAGTACTTC.

This chain joins TRBV9 and TRBJ2-3, with D perhaps TRBD1 (6 bases). CDR3 length: 14 amino acids. With 0 bases removed from V and 6 bases from J, the gap between germline ends came to 11 bases. Germline lookup yields CDR1 SGDLS and CDR2 YYNGEE. CDR3 nucleotides: TGTGCCAGCAGCGTAGATACAGGGTCGGATACGCAGTATTTT. It specifies CASSVDTGSDTQYF.

The rearrangement uses TRBV6-5 and TRBJ2-5; TRBD2 matches at 12 bases. The CDR3 spans 15 residues. Unmatched junction bases numbered 4, after V lost 4 bases and J lost 4 bases. The V gene's germline CDR1 is MNHEY and CDR2 SVGAGI. This chain's CDR3 is CASSSGLAGRETQYF. The DNA for the CDR3 is TGTGCCAGCAGTTCCGGACTAGCGGGAAGAGAGACCCAGTACTTC.

The chain combines TRBV14 with TRBJ2-1; D is unclear. Trimming took off 0 bases at V and 4 bases at J, with 10 bases between the two ends. The germline V gene encodes CDR1 SGHDN and CDR2 FVKESK. The CDR3 consists of 15 residues. This CDR3 reads CASSQDRRRYNEQFF. Here the CDR3 DNA reads TGTGCCAGCAGCCAAGATCGACGCAGGTACAATGAGCAGTTCTTC.

With regard to this clone: An end of the junction differs from the germline gene, which may be a read error. The chain combines TRBV6-5 with TRBJ2-6; TRBD1 matches at 8 bases. The CDR3 is made up of 15 amino acids. Per the germline V gene, CDR1 is MNHEY and CDR2 is SVGAGI. The DNA of the CDR3 is TGTGCCAGCAGTTTCAGGGGGCTCGGGGCCAACGGCCTGACTTTC. Its protein is CASSFRGLGANGLTF.

DNA of the CDR3: TGTGCCAGCAGCTTAGGAAGACAGGGTCGGGCTAATGAAAAACTGTTTTTT. Translated, it gives CASSLGRQGRANEKLFF. V gene TRBV7-8 combines with J gene TRBJ1-4, with 7 bases matching TRBD1. The CDR3 is 17 amino acids. Germline loops: CDR1 SGHVS, CDR2 FQNEAQ. V gave up 1 base and J gave up 3 bases; unmatched junction bases: 8.

The V gene is TRBV28, the J gene TRBJ2-7; 8 nucleotides match TRBD2. CDR3 length: 16 amino acids. Germline CDR1 MDHEN, CDR2 SYDVKM. V gave up 2 bases and J gave up 2 bases; unmatched junction bases: 8. The CDR3 spells CASSLNVLAVAYEQYF. The CDR3 coding sequence is TGTGCCAGCAGTTTAAATGTACTAGCGGTCGCCTACGAGCAGTACTTC.

This chain uses TRBV12-5 with TRBJ1-1, with 8 bases lining up with TRBD1. The V gene end was trimmed by 0 bases and the J gene end by 1 base; junction bases not matched to a gene: 19. The germline CDR1 and CDR2 sequences are LGHNT and FRNRAP. The CDR3 is 21 amino acids. The CDR3 reads CASGLVLKGLAAGGQNTEAFF. CDR3 coding DNA: TGTGCTAGTGGTTTGGTACTAAAGGGGTTAGCGGCAGGGGGCCAGAACACTGAAGCTTTCTTT. The full variable domain, rest sourced from reference TRBV12-5 and TRBJ1-1, is DARVTQTPRHKVTEMGQEVTMRCQPILGHNTVFWYRQTMMQGLELLAYFRNRAPLDDSGMPKDRFSAEMPDATLATLKIQPSEPRDSAVYFCASGLVLKGLAAGGQNTEAFFGQGTRLTVV.

As DNA, the CDR3 is TGTGCCAGCAGCGTACGGGGACAGGGGGGAACCGGGGAGCTGTTTTTT. This translates into CASSVRGQGGTGELFF. This chain joins TRBV9 and TRBJ2-2; 11 positions match TRBD1. The CDR3 length is 16 residues. Germline V gives CDR1 SGDLS, CDR2 YYNGEE. Trimming cost V 1 base and J 5 bases; bases outside gene matches: 4.

This clone was picked up one time. CDR3 sequence (DNA): TGTGCCAGCAGTTACCCCCCGGACAGGGGTGAGGAGACCCAGTACTTC. Protein sequence: CASSYPPDRGEETQYF. The chain couples TRBV6-6 to TRBJ2-5; 9 bases are shared with TRBD1. V gave up 2 bases and J gave up 5 bases; unmatched junction bases: 9. Germline assignment: CDR1 MNHNY and CDR2 SVGAGI (reference sequence). CDR3 length: 16 amino acids.

This clone has just a few counts. The V and J genes are TRBV9 and TRBJ2-3, with TRBD2 identical over 8 bases. Trimming removed 3 bases from V and 0 bases from J; junction bases left unmatched: 6. Per the germline V gene, CDR1 is SGDLS and CDR2 is YYNGEE. This CDR3 comprises 16 residues. CDR3 in DNA: TGTGCCAGCAGCGGACCAGCGGGAGCTAGCACAGATACGCAGTATTTT. Its translation is CASSGPAGASTDTQYF.